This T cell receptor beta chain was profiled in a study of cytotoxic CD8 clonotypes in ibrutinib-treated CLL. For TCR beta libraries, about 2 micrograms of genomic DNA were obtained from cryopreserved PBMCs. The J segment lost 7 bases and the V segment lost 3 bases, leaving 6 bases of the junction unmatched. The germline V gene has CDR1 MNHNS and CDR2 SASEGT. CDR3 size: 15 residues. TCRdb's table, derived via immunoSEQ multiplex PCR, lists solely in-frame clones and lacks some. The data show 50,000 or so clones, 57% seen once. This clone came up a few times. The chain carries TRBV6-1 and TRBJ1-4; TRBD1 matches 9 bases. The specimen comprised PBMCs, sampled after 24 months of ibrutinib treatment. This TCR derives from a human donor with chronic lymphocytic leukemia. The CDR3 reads CASSDPTGGGEKLFF. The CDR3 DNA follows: TGTGCCAGCAGTGACCCGACAGGGGGAGGTGAAAAACTGTTTTTT.